This T cell receptor beta chain comes out of a study of blood T cells in healthy people across ages. Study results and limitations: The study could not conclusively compare naive and antigen-experienced cells, given its unsorted PBMCs.

This clonotype has more than one count but fewer than ten. Its antigen is not known. Combining a sample-barcoded 5' primer with a J-beta primer mix, a second PCR ran for about 7 to 11 cycles. In TCRdb, the 5' RACE reads were re-called with MiXCR into one record per CDR3 protein. Of 1 million or so distinct CDR3 sequences listed, almost 25% are singletons. V was pared by 1 base and J by 2 bases, with 13 bases between. Germline loops: CDR1 MDHEN, CDR2 SYDVKM. The CDR3 contains 16 residues. These sequences were also reported in another study, on T cells of mothers and their children. Per that paper: The sample comes from fewer than 10 healthy Caucasian donors: mothers and children. Each 15 ul cDNA reaction used roughly 1.5 ug RNA; all RNA was used.

The receptor was isolated from a girl aged 2 to 9 in good health. The source material was blood. The rearrangement links TRBV28 to TRBJ2-3; weak D call: TRBD2 (6 bases). The CDR3, as DNA: TGTGCCAGCAGTTTATTGGTTAGCGGATCCACAGATACGCAGTATTTT. Translating gives CASSLLVSGSTDTQYF.